The 27 T cell receptor beta chains below were found in one sample sequenced in a study of shared clonotypes between healthy human individuals. Sequencing was performed with immunoSEQ multiplex PCR; in TCRdb, only in-frame clones are kept and a portion is missing. The sample has some 530,000 clones, roughly 80% seen once; the top ten hold roughly 13%. Sequenced material: PBMCs. These receptors were collected from a woman in her thirties or forties in good health. Some clones in this sample may be carry-over from other donors' samples.

Concerning this clone: A read error may be the cause here, since a much bigger clone is one base away. Other DNA sequences in the sample encode the same CDR3. This chain links TRBV6-1 with TRBJ2-5; D gene unclear. The CDR3 has 15 residues. Germline CDR1 reads MNHNS; CDR2 reads SASEGT. V dropped 6 bases and J dropped 2 bases, with 16 bases sitting between them. In DNA form, the CDR3 reads TGTGCCAGCAGCCATCCCGGTACAGATCAAGAGACCCAGTACTTC. Amino acids: CASSHPGTDQETQYF.

The chain joins TRBV5-1 to TRBJ1-2; 7 nucleotides match TRBD1. V trimming: 4 bases; J trimming: 8 bases; junction bases outside the gene matches: 8. Germline V gene lookup returns CDR1 SGHRS and CDR2 YFSETQ. This CDR3 contains 13 residues. Written as DNA, the CDR3 is TGCGCCAGCAGCGCGGAGGGGGCCGGAGGCTACACCTTC. Translation: CASSAEGAGGYTF.

Comment on this clone: This likely traces to a read error, being one base from a far larger clone. The chain employs TRBV28 and TRBJ2-7, with a tentative D call TRBD2 (6 bases). CDR1 MDHEN and CDR2 SYDVKM come from the germline V gene. The CDR3 consists of 16 residues. This CDR3 is CASRRPGLLRTYERYF. DNA for the CDR3: TGTGCCAGCAGGAGACCGGGACTCCTAAGAACCTACGAGCGGTACTTC.

V usage is TRBV5-1 and J usage is TRBJ1-1; D might be TRBD1 (5 bases). The CDR3 extends over 15 amino acids. V lost 1 base and J 2 bases, leaving 12 bases between the germline ends. CDR1 and CDR2 (germline): SGHRS, YFSETQ. For the CDR3, the DNA is TGCGCCAGCAGCTTGACCCTCGGGGCTAACACTGAAGCTTTCTTT. This translates into CASSLTLGANTEAFF.

This chain links TRBV6-1 with TRBJ1-2, with 7 bases identical to TRBD1. V lost 1 base, J lost 8 bases, and 4 bases stayed unmatched. The length of the CDR3 is 13 residues. The germline gives CDR1 MNHNS, CDR2 SASEGT. The CDR3 is CASSEVQGEGYTF. The CDR3 nucleotides are TGTGCCAGCAGTGAAGTTCAGGGGGAAGGCTACACCTTC.

This chain connects TRBV6-6 to TRBJ2-1; D possibly uses TRBD1 or TRBD2 (5 bases each). Per germline, CDR1 MNHNY and CDR2 SVGAGI (reference sequence). The CDR3 runs 14 residues. Trimming removed 8 bases at V and 3 bases at J, with 14 bases between. The CDR3 DNA is TGTGCCAGCCTGGGGGTGTTAGGCTACAATGAGCAGTTCTTC. Its protein is CASLGVLGYNEQFF.

The gene calls are TRBV5-6 and TRBJ2-5; unclear D gene. Looked up from germline, CDR1 is SGHDT and CDR2 is YYEEEE. V shed 4 bases and J shed 5 bases, with 15 bases lying between them. The CDR3 has 14 amino acids. The CDR3 DNA reads as TGTGCCAGCAGCCCTCCGAAAAGGGTGGAGACCCAGTACTTC. As protein: CASSPPKRVETQYF.

To note about this clone: At the DNA level, this CDR3 is encoded by other sequences in the same sample as well. The chain carries TRBV6-6 and TRBJ1-2; no firm D call. From germline, CDR1 is MNHNY and CDR2 SVGAGI (reference sequence). The CDR3 extends over 14 amino acids. Deletions cut 0 bases from V and 2 bases from J, with 7 bases between. The CDR3 spells CASSYSQLNYGYTF. The CDR3 DNA reads as TGTGCCAGCAGTTACTCCCAGTTGAACTATGGCTACACCTTC.

The chain recombines TRBV27 with TRBJ1-5; TRBD1 matches 10 bases. The CDR3 contains 15 residues. Germline CDR1 and CDR2: MNHEY and SMNVEV (reference sequence). The J segment lost 8 bases and the V segment lost 5 bases, leaving 9 bases of the junction unmatched. The DNA for the CDR3 is TGTGCCAGCAGTATAAAGGGACAGGGGATTGAGCCCCAGCATTTT. Protein product: CASSIKGQGIEPQHF.

The chain combines TRBV18 with TRBJ2-7; D may be TRBD1 (7 bases). Germline CDR1 is KGHSH and CDR2 is LQKENI. With 3 bases removed from V and 5 bases from J, the gap between germline ends came to 17 bases. This CDR3 spans 15 amino acids. The CDR3 protein is CASSPTQGGGHEQYF. The CDR3 DNA follows: TGTGCCAGCTCACCTACCCAAGGAGGGGGCCACGAGCAGTACTTC.

The genes are TRBV7-2 and TRBJ1-1, with D perhaps TRBD1 (5 bases). V dropped 5 bases and J dropped 3 bases, with 13 bases sitting between them. The CDR3 has 14 residues. Per the germline V gene, CDR1 is SGHTA and CDR2 is FQGNSA. The CDR3 sequence: CASSQGGGHTEAFF. DNA of the CDR3: TGTGCCAGCAGCCAGGGTGGAGGGCACACTGAAGCTTTCTTT.

The rearrangement uses TRBV4-1 and TRBJ1-3; D gene ambiguous. Trimming cost V 4 bases and J 0 bases, with 7 bases left between them. CDR1 is MGHRA and CDR2 is YSYEKL in the germline V gene. CDR3 length equals 14 residues. The CDR3 DNA reads TGCGCCAGCAGCCTCCTCTACTCTGGAAACACCATATATTTT. Its protein is CASSLLYSGNTIYF.

This clone was seen a single time. The chain uses TRBV18 and TRBJ2-3; TRBD2 matches 12 bases. Losses at the gene ends were 5 bases for V and 7 bases for J; bases not matched to a gene: 7. The CDR3 runs to 15 residues. Germline V lookup: CDR1 KGHSH, CDR2 LQKENI. The CDR3 loop is CASSATSGRTNTQYF. Written as DNA, the CDR3 is TGTGCCAGCTCAGCGACTAGCGGGAGAACGAATACGCAGTATTTT.

This clone was counted between two and nine times. This rearrangement joins TRBV9 to TRBJ2-5; tentatively, D is TRBD1 or TRBD2 (5 bases each). Germline loops: CDR1 SGDLS, CDR2 YYNGEE. Trimming stripped 0 bases from V and 1 base from J, with 13 bases between. The CDR3 contains 16 residues. The CDR3 reads CASSVGGSTAQETQYF. In DNA, the CDR3 is TGTGCCAGCAGCGTAGGGGGGTCGACAGCCCAAGAGACCCAGTACTTC.

Of note for this clone: This likely stems from a read error, as it lies one base from a far larger clone. The chain recombines TRBV5-1 with TRBJ2-2; D is ambiguous. From germline, CDR1 is SGHRS and CDR2 YFSETQ. V lost 1 base and J lost 3, with 7 bases in between. The CDR3 is 14 amino acids. CDR3 region: CASSLRSDTGELFF. Here the CDR3 DNA reads TGCGCCAGCAGCTTGAGGTCGGACACCGGGGAGCTGTTTTTT. Based on the CDR3 plus reference TRBV5-1 and TRBJ2-2, the full variable domain is KAGVTQTPRYLIKTRGQQVTLSCSPISGHRSVSWYQQTPGQGLQFLFEYFSETQRNKGNFPGRFSGRQFSNSRSEMNVSTLELGDSALYLCASSLRSDTGELFFGEGSRLTVL.

The table lists this clone with a few counts. A far more abundant clone sits one base away, making this likely a read error. This is likely a read error, given that the CDR3 carries no conserved phenylalanine or tryptophan at its end. Other DNA sequences in this sample translate to the same CDR3. The rearrangement uses TRBV30 and TRBJ2-7; D gene ambiguous. Germline V gene data show CDR1 as GTSNPN and CDR2 as SVGIG (reference sequence). The length of the CDR3 is 11 residues. V dropped 0 bases and J dropped 7 bases, with 7 bases sitting between them. The CDR3 is CAWSVQAEQYL. CDR3 sequence (DNA): TGTGCCTGGAGTGTACAAGCGGAGCAGTACCTC.

Regarding this clone: Since a far larger clone is one base different, this is likely a read error. The chain couples TRBV10-1 to TRBJ2-7; D gene ambiguous. Germline V gene sequence: CDR1 WNHNN, CDR2 SYGVQD (reference sequence). V was cut by 0 bases and J by 6 bases, with 6 bases left in between. This CDR3 spans 12 amino acids. CDR3 loop: CASSESGCEQYF. The CDR3 nucleotides are TGCGCCAGCAGTGAGTCAGGCTGCGAGCAGTACTTC.

Concerning this clone itself: A far larger clone lies a single base away; this is likely a read error. Other DNA sequences in this sample translate to the same CDR3. The V and J genes are TRBV28 and TRBJ2-4; D perhaps matches TRBD2 (6 bases). The CDR3 totals 16 residues. Germline lookup yields CDR1 MDHEN and CDR2 SYDVKM. V was trimmed by 3 bases and J by 0 bases, leaving 12 bases between them. As DNA, the CDR3 is TGTGCCAGCAGTTTCGGGGGTAATAGAGCCAAAAACATTCAGTACTTC. Translating gives CASSFGGNRAKNIQYF. Variable domain in full (rest from reference TRBV28 and TRBJ2-4): DVKVTQSSRYLVKRTGEKVFLECVQDMDHENMFWYRQDPGLGLRLIYFSYDVKMKEKGDIPEGYSVSREKKERFSLILESASTNQTSMYLCASSFGGNRAKNIQYFGAGTRLSVL.

Note on this clone: A far larger clone is a single base away, which makes a read error likely. The V and J genes are TRBV7-3 and TRBJ2-2; D gene ambiguous. Germline assignment: CDR1 SGHTA and CDR2 FQGTGA. The CDR3 is 14 amino acids. The chain's CDR3 is CASSLHRNTRELFF. DNA of the CDR3: TGTGCCAGCAGCTTACATCGCAACACCCGGGAGCTGTTTTTT.

The chain is built from TRBV28 and TRBJ1-5, with TRBD1 identical over 7 bases. This CDR3 region has 16 residues. CDR1 is MDHEN and CDR2 is SYDVKM in the germline V gene. V gave up 3 bases and J gave up 5 bases; unmatched junction bases: 10. CDR3 residues: CASSFIRGQSHQPQHF. CDR3 coding DNA: TGTGCCAGCAGTTTCATCCGGGGACAGAGTCATCAGCCCCAGCATTTT.

This clone was seen only once. J is TRBJ2-1 and V is TRBV7-9, with 8 bases matching TRBD1. CDR1 is SEHNR, CDR2 FQNEAQ, per germline (reference sequence). V was clipped by 5 bases and J by 12 bases; unmatched bases: 9. CDR3 length equals 13 residues. CDR3 nucleotides: TGTGCCAGCAGCCGGGGACAGGTTCTTACGCAGTTCTTC. Its translation is CASSRGQVLTQFF.

V and J are TRBV30 and TRBJ2-2; a possible D gene is TRBD1 (5 bases). Germline CDR1 and CDR2: GTSNPN and SVGIG (reference sequence). The CDR3 consists of 15 residues. Trimming took 2 bases from V and 5 from J, leaving 15 bases between them. The DNA for the CDR3 is TGTGCCTGGAGTTCAGGGCGGTCGTGGACCGGGGAGCTGTTTTTT. Its translation: CAWSSGRSWTGELFF.

The rearrangement uses TRBV6-1 and TRBJ2-3; the D is unclear. The CDR3 loop spans 14 amino acids. Germline V gene lookup returns CDR1 MNHNS and CDR2 SASEGT. Deletions cut 2 bases from V and 2 bases from J, with 8 bases between. This chain's CDR3 is CASSELSLTDTQYF. CDR3 DNA sequence: TGTGCCAGCAGTGAATTATCTCTCACAGATACGCAGTATTTT.

V is TRBV10-3 and J is TRBJ2-5; 9 bases line up with TRBD1. V shed 8 bases, J shed 5 bases, and the junction held 9 bases outside the gene matches. Germline V gene sequence: CDR1 ENHRY, CDR2 SYGVKD. The CDR3 is 14 amino acids. The CDR3 is CAIWPGQGSETQYF. DNA of the CDR3: TGTGCCATCTGGCCGGGACAGGGTTCTGAGACCCAGTACTTC.

V gene TRBV27 combines with J gene TRBJ2-1; the D gene is possibly TRBD2 (6 bases). There are 14 residues in the CDR3. Germline loops: CDR1 MNHEY, CDR2 SMNVEV (reference sequence). V lost 7 bases to trimming and J lost 0 bases, with 10 bases between them. The DNA of the CDR3 is TGTGCCAGCACCGCGGGAAGCTCCTACAATGAGCAGTTCTTC. Encoded protein: CASTAGSSYNEQFF.

With regard to this clone: A far larger clone is just one base off, so this is likely a read error. Other nucleotide sequences from this sample produce the same CDR3. The chain couples TRBV29-1 to TRBJ2-3; TRBD2 is a possible D gene (6 bases). The V end lost 6 bases, the J end lost 2 bases, and 15 bases lay between the germline ends. The CDR3 has 14 residues. The germline V gene encodes CDR1 SQVTM and CDR2 ANQGSEA. The CDR3, as DNA: TGCAGCGTCGGAGCGGGTACAGCCACAGATACGCAGTATTTT. Translated, it gives CSVGAGTATDTQYF.

The V and J genes are TRBV7-2 and TRBJ2-5; D possibly corresponds to TRBD2 (6 bases). This CDR3 has 11 residues. CDR1 and CDR2 from the germline V gene are SGHTA and FQGNSA. Trimming removed 4 bases at V and 7 bases at J, with 7 bases between. Here the CDR3 reads CASSWDWTQYF. CDR3 sequence (DNA): TGTGCCAGCAGCTGGGACTGGACCCAGTACTTC.